This T cell receptor beta chain was recorded in a study of post-analysis software for immune sequencing data. The wider study: As for disease course, relapsing-remitting, secondary progressive and progressive-relapsing multiple sclerosis were all included.

The CDR3 covers 16 residues. Germline CDR1 SGHRS, CDR2 YFSETQ. The ends were cut back, 2 bases at V and 6 bases at J, with 18 bases in the middle. Study-wide results and caveats: The study found significantly lower normalized Chao1 diversity in multiple sclerosis patients than in controls. Clustering by F measure revealed strong co-clustering among samples prepared together in one batch. Higher frequency in patients than in controls was seen for roughly five TRBV segments, with TRBV5-6, TRBV5-1 and TRBV20-1 among them.

Presence of unique molecular identifiers characterized the TCR beta cDNA libraries. Input of about 1 to 11 million T cells yielded around 500,000 cDNA molecules. From the PCR reads, TCRdb called clonotypes with MiXCR, one entry per CDR3 protein. The sample lists a few hundred thousand distinct CDR3 sequences, about a third occurring once. Comment on this clonotype: The antigen is unknown.

This sequence joins TRBV5-1 and TRBJ2-1; D possibly uses TRBD1 or TRBD2 (5 bases each). The sequence came from a girl between 10 and 17 years old with multiple sclerosis. The specimen sequenced was blood. This CDR3 is CASSFIRGLGANEQFF. In DNA form, the CDR3 reads TGCGCCAGCAGCTTTATTCGGGGCCTCGGGGCCAATGAGCAGTTCTTC. The entire variable domain, with the rest obtained from reference TRBV5-1 and TRBJ2-1, is as follows: KAGVTQTPRYLIKTRGQQVTLSCSPISGHRSVSWYQQTPGQGLQFLFEYFSETQRNKGNFPGRFSGRQFSNSRSEMNVSTLELGDSALYLCASSFIRGLGANEQFFGPGTRLTVL.